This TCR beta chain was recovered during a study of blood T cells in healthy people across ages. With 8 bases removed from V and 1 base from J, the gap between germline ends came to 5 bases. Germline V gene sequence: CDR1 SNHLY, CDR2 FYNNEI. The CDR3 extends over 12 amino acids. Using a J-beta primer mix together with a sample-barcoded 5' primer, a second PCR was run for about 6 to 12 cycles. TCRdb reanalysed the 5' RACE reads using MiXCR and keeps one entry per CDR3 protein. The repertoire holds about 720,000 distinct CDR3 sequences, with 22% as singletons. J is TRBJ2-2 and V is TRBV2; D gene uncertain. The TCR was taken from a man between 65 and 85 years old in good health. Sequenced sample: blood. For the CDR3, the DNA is TGTGCCAGCTTCCAGAACACCGGGGAGCTGTTTTTT. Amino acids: CASFQNTGELFF.